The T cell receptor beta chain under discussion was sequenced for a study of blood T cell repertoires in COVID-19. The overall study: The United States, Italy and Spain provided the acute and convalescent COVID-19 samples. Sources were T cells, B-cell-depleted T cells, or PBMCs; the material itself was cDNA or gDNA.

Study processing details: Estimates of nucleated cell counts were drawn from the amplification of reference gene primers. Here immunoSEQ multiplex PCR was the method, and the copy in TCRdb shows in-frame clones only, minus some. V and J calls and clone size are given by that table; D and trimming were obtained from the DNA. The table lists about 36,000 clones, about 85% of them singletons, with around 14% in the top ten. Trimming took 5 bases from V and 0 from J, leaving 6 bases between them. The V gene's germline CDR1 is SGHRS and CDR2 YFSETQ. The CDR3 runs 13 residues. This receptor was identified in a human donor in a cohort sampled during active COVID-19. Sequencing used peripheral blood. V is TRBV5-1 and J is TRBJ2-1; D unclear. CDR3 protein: CASRRISYNEQFF. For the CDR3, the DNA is TGCGCCAGCAGGCGGATCTCCTACAATGAGCAGTTCTTC.